Shown below are 5 T cell receptor beta chains from a single sample sequenced in a study of blood T cell repertoires in COVID-19. TCRdb's copy holds only in-frame clones and misses some; the assay was immunoSEQ multiplex PCR. The sample has some 400,000 clones, approximately 89% seen once. The specimen sequenced was PBMCs or T cells enriched from blood (not recorded which). Receptor source: a man aged 25-45 years who had recovered from COVID-19.

The chain has TRBV30 and TRBJ1-2; D gene ambiguous. Germline V lookup: CDR1 GTSNPN, CDR2 SVGIG (reference sequence). The CDR3 runs 15 residues. With 0 bases removed from V and 7 bases from J, the gap between germline ends came to 18 bases. The CDR3 loop reads CAWSVFRGSAGGYTF. The CDR3 coding sequence is TGTGCCTGGAGTGTATTCCGGGGATCCGCTGGTGGCTACACCTTC.

J is TRBJ1-2 and V is TRBV7-8; no clear D gene. Trimming shortened V by 5 bases and J by 2 bases, and 9 bases separated the two germline ends. The germline gives CDR1 SGHVS, CDR2 FQNEAQ. The CDR3 is 13 residues long. In DNA, the CDR3 is TGTGCCAGCAGCCTAGGCGGAAACTATGGCTACACCTTC. Translation: CASSLGGNYGYTF.

The V and J genes are TRBV4-1 and TRBJ2-6; possibly TRBD1 for D (5 bases). V lost 0 bases to trimming and J lost 0 bases, with 18 bases between them. The CDR3 has 20 amino acids. Looked up from germline, CDR1 is MGHRA and CDR2 is YSYEKL. CDR3 DNA: TGCGCCAGCAGCCAAGAAATTCGCGGCAGGGCCCCCTCTGGGGCCAACGTCCTGACTTTC. It translates to CASSQEIRGRAPSGANVLTF.

This clone was picked up one time. The rearrangement joins TRBV4-3 to TRBJ1-6; 8 bases are shared with TRBD1. This CDR3 has 16 residues. The V segment lost 0 bases and the J segment 6 bases; nucleotides outside the gene matches: 4. Germline CDR1 LGHNA, CDR2 YSLEER. The CDR3 DNA reads TGCGCCAGCAGCCAAGAGACAGGGGCGGGTAATTCACCCCTCCACTTT. It yields the protein CASSQETGAGNSPLHF.

This clone was detected only a few times. The V and J genes are TRBV6-5 and TRBJ2-3, with 9 bases aligning to TRBD2. Germline trimming cut 6 bases from V and 6 bases from J; bases unmatched to any gene: 10. Germline V lookup: CDR1 MNHEY, CDR2 SVGAGI. This CDR3 is built from 15 residues. CDR3 sequence reads: CASRNGLAGTDTQYF. In nucleotides, the CDR3 is TGTGCCAGCAGAAATGGGCTAGCGGGGACCGATACGCAGTATTTT.